These T cell receptor beta chains were read from a single sample in a study of spatial heterogeneity in lung cancer. TCRdb called the 5' RACE reads again in MiXCR, with one record for every CDR3 protein. The table has about 70,000 distinct CDR3 sequences, over 7% seen once; the top ten hold approximately 2%. The sequencing here drew on PBMCs, taken at follow-up. The receptor set was obtained from a female donor with early-stage non-small cell lung cancer. The CDR3 runs from the conserved cysteine through the conserved F or W. The order of the fields is clone size, J gene, V gene, D gene, CDR3 DNA, CDR3 protein. The D gene is left open where the match is weak. Expanded clones get a size class; other rows say once, few or many, or leave the size out.

many | TRBJ1-2 | TRBV6-1 | TRBD1 | TGTGCCAGCAGGACCACGTCGACAGGGTACTATGGCTACACCTTC | CASRTTSTGYYGYTF
many | TRBJ2-7 | TRBV11-1 | TRBD2 | TGTGCCAGCAGCCCGGGAGCGGGAGTCTCCAACGAGCAGTACTTC | CASSPGAGVSNEQYF
many | TRBJ1-4 | TRBV3-1 | NA | TGTGCCAGCAGCCAAGAGCCAGGACCGGATGAAAAACTGTTTTTT | CASSQEPGPDEKLFF
many | TRBJ2-5 | TRBV29-1 | NA | TGCAGCGCCAGGAGGTCAGAGACCCAGTACTTC | CSARRSETQYF
many | TRBJ1-5 | TRBV12-3/TRBV12-4 | NA | TGTGCCAGCAGTTTTATGTTCGGGGGAAATCAGCCCCAGCATTTT | CASSFMFGGNQPQHF
NA | TRBJ2-7 | TRBV7-9 | NA | TGTGCCAGCAGCTTAGCGCGGGCGAGCTCCTACGAGCAGTACTTC | CASSLARASSYEQYF
NA | TRBJ1-2 | TRBV6-5 | TRBD1 | TGTGCCAGCAGTTTAGAGGGACAGGGGGACTATGGCTACACCTTC | CASSLEGQGDYGYTF
many | TRBJ1-2 | TRBV19 | TRBD1 | TGTGCCAGTAGCCCGACAGGGAGCTATGGCTACACCTTC | CASSPTGSYGYTF
many | TRBJ2-5 | TRBV28 | NA | TGTGCCAGCGGATCCGGGGAGACCCAGTACTTC | CASGSGETQYF
many | TRBJ2-1 | TRBV5-1 | NA | TGCGCCAGCAGCTCGTTGGGAGACAATGAGCAGTTCTTC | CASSSLGDNEQFF
many | TRBJ2-5 | TRBV10-2 | TRBD2 | TGCGCCAGCAGTCCGGGACTAGCGGAGACCCAGTACTTC | CASSPGLAETQYF
few | TRBJ2-2 | TRBV5-1 | NA | TGCGCCAGCAGCTTGGTCGCCTCCGCGAACACCGGGGAGCTGTTTTTT | CASSLVASANTGELFF
NA | TRBJ2-1 | TRBV20-1 | NA | TGCAGTGCTAGAGCGCGGAATGAGCAGTTCTTC | CSARARNEQFF
many | TRBJ2-2 | TRBV18 | NA | TGTGCCAGCTCATGGCCTTTGGGAGAGAACACCGGGGAGCTGTTTTTT | CASSWPLGENTGELFF
many | TRBJ2-4 | TRBV2 | NA | TGTGCCAGCAGAAACGAGTCTCGAAGCATTCAGTACTTC | CASRNESRSIQYF
many | TRBJ2-1 | TRBV11-3 | TRBD2 | TGTGCCAGCTCGCGGGAGGCGAACTCCTACAATGAGCAGTTCTTC | CASSREANSYNEQFF
few | TRBJ2-7 | TRBV28 | NA | TGTGCCAGCACCAGGGCAGACCTCTACGAGCAGTACTTC | CASTRADLYEQYF
many | TRBJ1-1 | TRBV12-3/TRBV12-4 | NA | TGTGCCAGCAGCCTTGGGTTGAGTGAAGCTTTCTTT | CASSLGLSEAFF
few | TRBJ2-1 | TRBV5-1 | TRBD2 | TGCGCCAGCGGGCCCGGGACTAGCGGGAGTAGTAGCTACAATGAGCAGTTCTTC | CASGPGTSGSSSYNEQFF
many | TRBJ2-1 | TRBV20-1 | TRBD2 | TGCAGTGCTGACCTCCTGGGACTAGCCTCCTACAATGAGCAGTTCTTC | CSADLLGLASYNEQFF
many | TRBJ2-1 | TRBV2 | NA | TGTGCCAGCAGTGAGTTATTCAGCGGGTTCAATGAGCAGTTCTTC | CASSELFSGFNEQFF
many | TRBJ2-1 | TRBV7-8 | NA | TGTGCCAGCAGCTACACGAAGGACAATGAGCAGTTCTTC | CASSYTKDNEQFF
few | TRBJ2-5 | TRBV12-3/TRBV12-4 | TRBD2 | TGTGCCAGCAGTTTATTGGGGGAGGGCCGAAAGACCCAGTACTTC | CASSLLGEGRKTQYF
NA | TRBJ2-3 | TRBV7-8 | NA | TGTGCCAGCAGCTTAGCGCTCGCAGGGAATACGCAGTATTTT | CASSLALAGNTQYF
many | TRBJ1-5 | TRBV18 | TRBD1 | TGTGCCAGCTCACCAAAGACAGGGCAATGGAATCAGCCCCAGCATTTT | CASSPKTGQWNQPQHF
many | TRBJ2-2 | TRBV2 | NA | TGTGCCAGCCGTTTTAGAGTTCTGGGGGAAGGCCACACCGGGGAGCTGTTTTTT | CASRFRVLGEGHTGELFF
many | TRBJ2-7 | TRBV11-2 | TRBD2 | TGTGCCAGCAGCTCGCTACTAGCGCAACAGGTCGACGAGCAGTACTTC | CASSSLLAQQVDEQYF